Listed below are T cell receptor beta chains from one sample, sequenced in a study of regulatory T cells in long-lasting Graves disease. MiXCR, run by TCRdb on the multiplex PCR reads, gives a single entry per CDR3 protein. This sample yields 550,000 to 700,000 distinct CDR3 sequences, of which about 16% are seen a single time; about 11% belongs to the top ten. The data also belong to a second study, concerning T cells in Graves' hyperthyroidism and ophthalmopathy.

The sample here was peripheral blood mononuclear cells (PBMCs), taken at new diagnosis, from a patient treated with antithyroid drugs. The source of these receptors is a man aged 18 to 29 with Graves disease. Each CDR3 is given with its conserved first and last residue. D genes are given only for firm matches. A clone size is listed for some rows: how often the clone was seen (once, few, many), or a class if it is expanded.

TRBV19	NA	few	TRBJ1-2	TGTGCCAGTAGTTCAAACCAACAGGGCCGCTATGGCTACACCTTC	CASSSNQQGRYGYTF
TRBV30	NA	NA	TRBJ1-2	TGTGCCTGGATTCGCAGGGGCGCAGTCTATGGCTACACCTTC	CAWIRRGAVYGYTF
TRBV2	TRBD1	many	TRBJ2-5	TGTGCCAGCCGGGACAGCTTAGGGGCCCAGTACTTC	CASRDSLGAQYF
TRBV3-1	NA	few	TRBJ2-3	TGTGCCAGCAGCCAAGTATTAGCGGAGGAGGATACGCAGTATTTT	CASSQVLAEEDTQYF
TRBV7-9	TRBD1	few	TRBJ2-7	TGTGCCAGCAGCGAGCTAGGGGGCGGATACGAGCAGTACTTC	CASSELGGGYEQYF
TRBV20-1	NA	many	TRBJ2-1	TGCAGTGCTAGAGACCCCGACGGCGGCAGCTACAATGAGCAGTTCTTC	CSARDPDGGSYNEQFF
TRBV29-1	NA	NA	TRBJ1-3	TGCAGCGTTGAGGGAGTAGCGGGAGCTGGAAACACCATATATTTT	CSVEGVAGAGNTIYF
TRBV12-3/TRBV12-4	NA	many	TRBJ2-6	TGTGCCAGCAGTTTAAGGAGGGGCATTTTCGCCGGGGCCAACGTCCTGACTTTC	CASSLRRGIFAGANVLTF
TRBV7-3	TRBD1	NA	TRBJ1-2	TGTGCCAGCAGCTTCGGGACAGGATATGGCTACACCTTC	CASSFGTGYGYTF
TRBV3-1	NA	NA	TRBJ2-3	TGTGCCAGCAGCCAAGATCTCGGAGGAGCTAGCACAGATACGCAGTATTTT	CASSQDLGGASTDTQYF
TRBV12-3/TRBV12-4	NA	many	TRBJ1-5	TGTGCCAGCAGCCTCGGACCGCACCAGCATTTT	CASSLGPHQHF
TRBV29-1	NA	few	TRBJ2-2	TGCAGCGTTTGGACAGCAGTGACCGGGGAGCTGTTTTTT	CSVWTAVTGELFF
TRBV6-1	TRBD1	once	TRBJ2-7	TGTGCCAGCCCGGGACAGGGGCTCTACGAGCAGTACTTC	CASPGQGLYEQYF
TRBV6-2/TRBV6-3	TRBD1	NA	TRBJ1-6	TGTGCCAGCAGTTACGGACAGGCGACGAATTCACCCCTCCACTTT	CASSYGQATNSPLHF
TRBV4-1	NA	NA	TRBJ2-7	TGCGCCAGCAGCCAAGTGCAGGGAGAGGCCTACGAGCAGTACTTC	CASSQVQGEAYEQYF
TRBV10-3	TRBD2	NA	TRBJ2-1	TGTGCCATCAGTGAGGGGACTAGCGGGAGCGCCTACAATGAGCAGTTCTTC	CAISEGTSGSAYNEQFF